These T cell receptor beta chains were read from a single sample in a study of technical replicates of blood from a few donors. Measured with immunoSEQ multiplex PCR; TCRdb has only the in-frame clones, and not every one. The table shows roughly 72,000 clones, with more than 85% occurring only once. Sequenced input: T cells isolated from PBMCs. The receptors derive from a human donor in good health. Both conserved end residues are part of each CDR3. A D gene is named only where the DNA matches it firmly. Clone size, where shown, is once, few, many, or a class for clones that have expanded.

cdr3_aa: CASSITGTSGIAYEQYF
cdr3_nt: TGTGCCAGCAGCATTACCGGGACTAGCGGGATAGCCTACGAGCAGTACTTC
d_call: TRBD2
clone_size: NA
j_call: TRBJ2-7
v_call: TRBV28

cdr3_aa: CAWDRPTEAFF
cdr3_nt: TGTGCCTGGGACAGGCCCACTGAAGCTTTCTTT
d_call: NA
clone_size: NA
j_call: TRBJ1-1
v_call: TRBV30

cdr3_aa: CASSRTGFNYEQYF
cdr3_nt: TGTGCCAGCAGCCGGACAGGGTTTAACTACGAGCAGTACTTC
d_call: TRBD1
clone_size: NA
j_call: TRBJ2-7
v_call: TRBV6-5

cdr3_aa: CASRETGFPYEQYF
cdr3_nt: TGTGCCAGTAGAGAGACAGGGTTCCCCTACGAGCAGTACTTC
d_call: TRBD1
clone_size: NA
j_call: TRBJ2-7
v_call: TRBV19

cdr3_aa: CASSMAAGKDQPQHF
cdr3_nt: TGTGCCAGTAGTATGGCGGCAGGGAAAGATCAGCCCCAGCATTTT
d_call: NA
clone_size: NA
j_call: TRBJ1-5
v_call: TRBV19

cdr3_aa: CAISDPRETQYF
cdr3_nt: TGTGCCATCAGTGACCCCAGAGAGACCCAGTACTTC
d_call: NA
clone_size: NA
j_call: TRBJ2-5
v_call: TRBV10-3

cdr3_aa: CASSYRGGEKLFF
cdr3_nt: TGTGCCAGCAGTTACAGGGGAGGAGAAAAACTGTTTTTT
d_call: NA
clone_size: NA
j_call: TRBJ1-4
v_call: TRBV6-5

cdr3_aa: CASVEGSSSYYEQYF
cdr3_nt: TGTGCCAGCGTAGAGGGCTCCAGTTCCTATTACGAGCAGTACTTC
d_call: NA
clone_size: NA
j_call: TRBJ2-7
v_call: TRBV2

cdr3_aa: CASSTHGGTNDEQFF
cdr3_nt: TGTGCCAGCAGTACTCACGGCGGGACTAACGATGAGCAGTTCTTC
d_call: TRBD2
clone_size: NA
j_call: TRBJ2-1
v_call: TRBV7-2

cdr3_aa: CASSIRQGGGLSSYEQYF
cdr3_nt: TGTGCCAGTAGTATCCGACAGGGAGGCGGCTTGAGCTCCTACGAGCAGTACTTC
d_call: NA
clone_size: NA
j_call: TRBJ2-7
v_call: TRBV19

cdr3_aa: CASSPPDRDRAFF
cdr3_nt: TGTGCCAGCAGCCCACCGGACAGGGATAGGGCTTTCTTT
d_call: TRBD1
clone_size: few
j_call: TRBJ1-1
v_call: TRBV14

cdr3_aa: CAAKQGQGTQYF
cdr3_nt: TGTGCCGCTAAACAGGGACAGGGGACGCAGTATTTT
d_call: TRBD1
clone_size: NA
j_call: TRBJ2-3
v_call: TRBV6-6

cdr3_aa: CSVETDGTGMGEQYF
cdr3_nt: TGCAGCGTTGAGACCGACGGGACAGGTATGGGCGAGCAGTACTTC
d_call: TRBD1
clone_size: NA
j_call: TRBJ2-7
v_call: TRBV29-1

cdr3_aa: CSVGPTGGSYEQYF
cdr3_nt: TGCAGCGTTGGACCTACAGGGGGCTCCTACGAGCAGTACTTC
d_call: TRBD1
clone_size: NA
j_call: TRBJ2-7
v_call: TRBV29-1

cdr3_aa: CASSQVWAGGRADTQYF
cdr3_nt: TGCGCCAGCAGCCAAGTTTGGGCGGGAGGGAGGGCAGATACGCAGTATTTT
d_call: TRBD2
clone_size: once
j_call: TRBJ2-3
v_call: TRBV4-1

cdr3_aa: CASRPGVRGQGNQPQHF
cdr3_nt: TGCGCCAGCAGACCCGGAGTTAGGGGACAGGGTAATCAGCCCCAGCATTTT
d_call: TRBD1
clone_size: NA
j_call: TRBJ1-5
v_call: TRBV4-1

cdr3_aa: CASSLLAGLDEQYF
cdr3_nt: TGTGCCAGCAGTTTACTAGCGGGATTAGACGAGCAGTACTTC
d_call: TRBD2
clone_size: NA
j_call: TRBJ2-7
v_call: TRBV28

cdr3_aa: CASSMTGGYNNEQFF
cdr3_nt: TGTGCCAGCAGCATGACAGGGGGTTACAACAATGAGCAGTTCTTC
d_call: TRBD1
clone_size: NA
j_call: TRBJ2-1
v_call: TRBV7-9

cdr3_aa: CASSEEAGVINEQFF
cdr3_nt: TGTGCCAGCAGTGAAGAAGCGGGAGTAATCAATGAGCAGTTCTTC
d_call: TRBD2
clone_size: once
j_call: TRBJ2-1
v_call: TRBV6-1

cdr3_aa: CASSPRLADNEQFF
cdr3_nt: TGTGCCAGCAGCCCCAGACTAGCGGACAATGAGCAGTTCTTC
d_call: TRBD2
clone_size: NA
j_call: TRBJ2-1
v_call: TRBV9